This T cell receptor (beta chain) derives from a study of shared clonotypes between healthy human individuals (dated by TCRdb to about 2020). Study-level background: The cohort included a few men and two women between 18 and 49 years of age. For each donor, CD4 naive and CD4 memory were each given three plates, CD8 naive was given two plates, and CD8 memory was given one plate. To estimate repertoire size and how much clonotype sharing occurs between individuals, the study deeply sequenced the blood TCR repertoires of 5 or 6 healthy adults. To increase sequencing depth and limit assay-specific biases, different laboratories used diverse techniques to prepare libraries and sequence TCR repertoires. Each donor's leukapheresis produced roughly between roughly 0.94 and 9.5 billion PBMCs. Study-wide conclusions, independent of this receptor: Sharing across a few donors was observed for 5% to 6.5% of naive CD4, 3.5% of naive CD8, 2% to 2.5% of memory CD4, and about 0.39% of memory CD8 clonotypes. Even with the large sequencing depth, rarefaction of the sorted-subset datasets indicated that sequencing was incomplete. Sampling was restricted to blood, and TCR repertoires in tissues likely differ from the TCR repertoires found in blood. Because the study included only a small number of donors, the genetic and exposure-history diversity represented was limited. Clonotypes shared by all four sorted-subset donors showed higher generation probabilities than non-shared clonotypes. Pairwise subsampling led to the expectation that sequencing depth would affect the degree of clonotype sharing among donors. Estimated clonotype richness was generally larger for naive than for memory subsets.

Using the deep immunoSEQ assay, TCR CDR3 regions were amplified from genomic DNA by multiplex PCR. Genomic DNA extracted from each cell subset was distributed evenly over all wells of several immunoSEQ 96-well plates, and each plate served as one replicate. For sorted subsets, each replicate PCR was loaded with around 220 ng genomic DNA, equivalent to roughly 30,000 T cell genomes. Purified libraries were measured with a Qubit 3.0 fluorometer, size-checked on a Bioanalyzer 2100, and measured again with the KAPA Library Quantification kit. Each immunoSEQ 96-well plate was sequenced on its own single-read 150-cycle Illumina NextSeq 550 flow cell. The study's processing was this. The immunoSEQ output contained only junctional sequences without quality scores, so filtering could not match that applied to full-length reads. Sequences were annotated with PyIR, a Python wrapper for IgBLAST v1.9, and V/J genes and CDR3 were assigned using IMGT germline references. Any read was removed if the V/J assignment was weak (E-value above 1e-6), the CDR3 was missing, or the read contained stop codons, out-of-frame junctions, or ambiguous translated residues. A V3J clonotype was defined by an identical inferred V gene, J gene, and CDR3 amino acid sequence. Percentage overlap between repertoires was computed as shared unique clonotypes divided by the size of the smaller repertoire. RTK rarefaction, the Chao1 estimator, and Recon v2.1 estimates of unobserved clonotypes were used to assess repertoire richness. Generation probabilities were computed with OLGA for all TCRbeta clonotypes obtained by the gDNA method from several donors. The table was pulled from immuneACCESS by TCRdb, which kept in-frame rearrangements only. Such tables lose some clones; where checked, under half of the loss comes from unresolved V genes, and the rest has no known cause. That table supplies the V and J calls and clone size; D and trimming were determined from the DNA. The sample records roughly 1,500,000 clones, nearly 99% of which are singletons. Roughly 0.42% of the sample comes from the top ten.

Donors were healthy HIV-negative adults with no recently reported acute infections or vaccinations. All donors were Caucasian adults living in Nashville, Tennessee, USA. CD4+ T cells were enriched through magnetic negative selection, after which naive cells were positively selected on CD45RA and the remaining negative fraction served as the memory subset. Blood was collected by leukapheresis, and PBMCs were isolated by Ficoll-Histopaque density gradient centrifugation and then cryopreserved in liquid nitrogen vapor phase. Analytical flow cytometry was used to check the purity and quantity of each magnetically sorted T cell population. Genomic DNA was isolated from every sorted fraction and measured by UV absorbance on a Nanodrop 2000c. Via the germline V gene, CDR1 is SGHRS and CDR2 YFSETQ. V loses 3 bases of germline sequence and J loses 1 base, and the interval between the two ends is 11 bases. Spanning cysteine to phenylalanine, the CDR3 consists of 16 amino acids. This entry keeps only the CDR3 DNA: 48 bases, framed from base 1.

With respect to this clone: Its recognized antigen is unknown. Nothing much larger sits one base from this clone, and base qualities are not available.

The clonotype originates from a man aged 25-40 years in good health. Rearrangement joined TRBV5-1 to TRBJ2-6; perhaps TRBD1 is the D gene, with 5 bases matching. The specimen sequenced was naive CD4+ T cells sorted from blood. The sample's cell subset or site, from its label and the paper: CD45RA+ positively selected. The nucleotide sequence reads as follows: TGCGCCAGCAGCTCCAGGGTTATTTCTGGGGCCAACGTCCTGACTTTC. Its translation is CASSSRVISGANVLTF.